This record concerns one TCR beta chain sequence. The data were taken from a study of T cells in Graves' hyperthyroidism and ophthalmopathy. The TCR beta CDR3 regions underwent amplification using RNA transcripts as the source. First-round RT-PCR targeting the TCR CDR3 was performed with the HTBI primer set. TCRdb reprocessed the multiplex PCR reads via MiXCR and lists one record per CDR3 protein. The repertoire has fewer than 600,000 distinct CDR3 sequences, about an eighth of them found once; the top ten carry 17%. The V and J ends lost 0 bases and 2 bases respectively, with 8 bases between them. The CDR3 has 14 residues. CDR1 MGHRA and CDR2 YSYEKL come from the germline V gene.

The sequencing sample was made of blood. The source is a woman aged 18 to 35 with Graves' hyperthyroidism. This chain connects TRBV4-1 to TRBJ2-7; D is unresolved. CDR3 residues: CASSQESTPYEQYF. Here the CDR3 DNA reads TGCGCCAGCAGCCAAGAAAGCACACCCTACGAGCAGTACTTC.